This is a list of T cell receptor beta chains from one sample in a study of low-dose radiotherapy and immunotherapy resistance in tumors. TCRdb independently ran MiXCR on the reads; one entry per CDR3 protein. Here the sample spans about 71,000 distinct CDR3 sequences, less than 40% being singletons. The input for sequencing was PBMCs, taken before treatment. Receptors originate from a female donor with ovarian cancer. Each CDR3 is given with its conserved first and last residue. A D gene is named only where the DNA matches it firmly. Size values are once, few and many counts, or a class for expanded clones, and some rows have none.

>TRBJ2-7|many|NA|TRBV11-2
CASSRTDGYEQYF
TGTGCCAGCAGCCGGACGGACGGCTACGAGCAGTACTTC
>TRBJ1-2|many|NA|TRBV18
CASSPPTGFGYGYTF
TGTGCCAGCTCACCACCCACAGGGTTTGGGTATGGCTACACCTTC
>TRBJ1-1|NA|NA|TRBV9
CASSVGLQRNTEAFF
TGTGCCAGCAGCGTAGGGCTCCAAAGGAACACTGAAGCTTTCTTT
>TRBJ1-1|many|NA|TRBV7-2
CASSFLTRGNTEAFF
TGTGCCAGCAGCTTCCTGACACGGGGGAACACTGAAGCTTTCTTT
>TRBJ1-6|many|NA|TRBV28
CASRTGSPLHF
TGTGCCAGCAGAACCGGGTCACCCCTCCACTTT
>TRBJ2-2|many|TRBD2|TRBV7-7
CASSLARLAGATGELFF
TGTGCTAGCAGCTTAGCGAGACTAGCGGGAGCAACCGGGGAGCTGTTTTTT
>TRBJ2-3|many|TRBD2|TRBV7-9
CASSPGGAGTQYF
TGTGCCAGCAGCCCCGGGGGGGCCGGTACGCAGTATTTT
>TRBJ2-3|few|NA|TRBV29-1
CSGLRAGRGDTQYF
TGCAGCGGCTTACGGGCAGGGAGAGGAGATACGCAGTATTTT
>TRBJ1-3|NA|NA|TRBV9
CASSVGQLGNTIYF
TGTGCCAGCAGCGTGGGGCAACTTGGAAACACCATATATTTT
>TRBJ1-5|NA|NA|TRBV2
CASSSDNQPQHF
TGTGCCAGCAGCTCGGACAATCAGCCCCAGCATTTT
>TRBJ2-7|many|NA|TRBV27
CASSLTVGRARSEQYF
TGTGCCAGCAGTTTGACTGTGGGAAGGGCCAGGAGCGAGCAGTACTTC
>TRBJ1-1|many|TRBD1|TRBV7-2
CASSLRQGTGAFF
TGTGCCAGCAGCCTCCGACAGGGAACGGGAGCTTTCTTT
>TRBJ1-2|many|NA|TRBV20-1
CSAHWGYGYTF
TGCAGTGCCCATTGGGGCTATGGCTACACCTTC
>TRBJ1-1|many|NA|TRBV30
CAWSRYWEMNTEAFF
TGTGCCTGGAGTAGGTACTGGGAAATGAACACTGAAGCTTTCTTT
>TRBJ2-1|few|TRBD2|TRBV27
CASSQPSGPSGNEQFF
TGTGCCAGCAGCCAACCTAGCGGCCCCTCGGGCAATGAGCAGTTCTTC
>TRBJ1-2|NA|NA|TRBV6-2/TRBV6-3
CASNDALRGGYTF
TGTGCCAGCAACGACGCACTTCGTGGCGGCTACACCTTC
>TRBJ2-1|many|TRBD2|TRBV5-5
CASSPGVAGGMSYNEQFF
TGTGCCAGCAGCCCGGGCGTAGCGGGGGGGATGTCCTACAATGAGCAGTTCTTC
>TRBJ2-5|many|TRBD2|TRBV6-2/TRBV6-3
CASRDATSGEETQYF
TGTGCCAGCAGAGACGCGACTAGCGGGGAAGAGACCCAGTACTTC
>TRBJ1-5|many|NA|TRBV23-1
CASSQSKVRSNQPQHF
TGCGCCAGCAGTCAATCGAAAGTAAGGAGCAATCAGCCCCAGCATTTT
>TRBJ1-3|many|NA|TRBV6-2/TRBV6-3
CASRPDRSGNTIYF
TGTGCCAGCAGGCCGGACCGCTCTGGAAACACCATATATTTT
>TRBJ1-4|many|TRBD1|TRBV28
CASFDRGQEKLFF
TGTGCCAGTTTTGACAGGGGGCAGGAAAAACTGTTTTTT
>TRBJ2-7|NA|NA|TRBV7-6
CASSASYEQYF
TGTGCCAGCAGCGCCTCCTACGAGCAGTACTTC
>TRBJ2-7|few|NA|TRBV28
CASRSSYEQYF
TGTGCCAGCAGAAGCTCCTACGAGCAGTACTTC
>TRBJ2-3|NA|NA|TRBV29-1
CSVEGRDTQYF
TGCAGCGTTGAGGGGAGGGATACGCAGTATTTT
>TRBJ2-2|many|NA|TRBV7-8
CASSLSGTPNTGELFF
TGTGCCAGCAGCTTATCCGGGACCCCGAACACCGGGGAGCTGTTTTTT
>TRBJ1-2|many|NA|TRBV5-1
CASSLTDNHYGYTF
TGCGCCAGCAGCTTGACGGACAACCACTATGGCTACACCTTC
>TRBJ2-3|few|TRBD2|TRBV20-1
CSARDSGGTTDTQYF
TGCAGTGCTAGAGATTCGGGGGGGACCACAGATACGCAGTATTTT
>TRBJ2-5|few|NA|TRBV29-1
CSVEDTRQRGGFQETQYF
TGCAGCGTTGAAGATACCCGTCAAAGAGGGGGGTTTCAAGAGACCCAGTACTTC
>TRBJ1-5|many|NA|TRBV20-1
CSATGPLNQPQHF
TGCAGTGCTACAGGGCCCCTTAATCAGCCCCAGCATTTT
>TRBJ1-2|NA|NA|TRBV2
CASSATGVGGYTF
TGTGCCAGCAGCGCTACGGGTGTAGGGGGCTACACCTTC
>TRBJ2-7|many|NA|TRBV25-1
CASSALGEQYF
TGTGCCAGCAGTGCTCTCGGGGAGCAGTACTTC
>TRBJ2-1|many|TRBD2|TRBV28
CASSFRGLALYNEQFF
TGTGCCAGCAGTTTCCGGGGACTAGCGTTATACAATGAGCAGTTCTTC
>TRBJ1-6|NA|NA|TRBV10-3
CAISGSRNSPLHF
TGTGCCATCAGTGGGTCTCGGAATTCACCCCTCCACTTT
>TRBJ2-1|NA|TRBD2|TRBV29-1
CSVVLAGGVFGEQFF
TGCAGCGTCGTGTTGGCGGGAGGGGTATTTGGTGAGCAGTTCTTC
>TRBJ2-2|many|NA|TRBV7-2
CASSPTAVTGELFF
TGTGCCAGCAGCCCGACGGCGGTTACCGGGGAGCTGTTTTTT
>TRBJ1-2|NA|NA|TRBV5-5
CASRMPLSGYTF
TGTGCCAGCAGGATGCCGTTGAGTGGCTACACCTTC
>TRBJ2-1|NA|TRBD2|TRBV20-1
CSASIRLAGAYNEQFF
TGCAGTGCTAGTATCAGACTAGCGGGAGCTTACAATGAGCAGTTCTTC